This is a list of T cell receptor beta chains from one sample in a study of cytomegalovirus exposure and HLA in healthy donors. Assay: immunoSEQ multiplex PCR; the TCRdb copy retains only in-frame clones and omits some. The repertoire holds hundreds of thousands of clones, around 83% seen once, with about 0.25% in the top ten. The material sequenced was PBMCs. The receptors stem from a girl aged 2 to 10 in good health and CMV-seronegative. The conserved cysteine and the conserved F or W are not part of the CDR3 here. Fields, in order: CDR3 length, V gene, J gene, CDR3 protein.

CDR3 length: 11; V gene: TRBV28; J gene: TRBJ1-2; CDR3 protein: ASSYTGGYGYT
CDR3 length: 12; V gene: TRBV30; J gene: TRBJ1-6; CDR3 protein: AWDPNRGSSPLH
CDR3 length: 11; V gene: TRBV9; J gene: TRBJ1-1; CDR3 protein: ASSALPRAEAF
CDR3 length: 13; V gene: TRBV27; J gene: TRBJ2-5; CDR3 protein: ASSTSGRADKTQY
CDR3 length: 13; V gene: TRBV15; J gene: TRBJ1-5; CDR3 protein: ATSGGNTLNQPQH
CDR3 length: 12; V gene: TRBV27; J gene: TRBJ2-3; CDR3 protein: ASSLEQGTDTQY
CDR3 length: 15; V gene: TRBV18; J gene: TRBJ2-2; CDR3 protein: ASSPYRPGSNTGELF
CDR3 length: 13; V gene: TRBV4-1; J gene: TRBJ2-7; CDR3 protein: ASSQETSGLREQY
CDR3 length: 11; V gene: TRBV5-1; J gene: TRBJ2-1; CDR3 protein: ASSKGLVNEQF
CDR3 length: 13; V gene: TRBV4-1; J gene: TRBJ1-5; CDR3 protein: ASSQDGAGRQPQH
CDR3 length: 14; V gene: TRBV14; J gene: TRBJ1-2; CDR3 protein: ASSQDRAGRHRGYT
CDR3 length: 10; V gene: TRBV9; J gene: TRBJ2-3; CDR3 protein: ASTGGGDTQY
CDR3 length: 12; V gene: TRBV30; J gene: TRBJ2-1; CDR3 protein: AWNPRLAVNEQF
CDR3 length: 11; V gene: TRBV29-1; J gene: TRBJ1-3; CDR3 protein: SVAVQFGNTIY
CDR3 length: 9; V gene: TRBV18; J gene: TRBJ2-7; CDR3 protein: ASSRDYEQY